Below are 3 T cell receptor beta chains sequenced from a single sample in a study of cytomegalovirus exposure and HLA in healthy donors. The study ran its PCR with 60 Vbeta and 13 Jbeta primers. Some clones are missing from TCRdb's copy, which holds only in-frame ones; the method was immunoSEQ multiplex PCR. Of about 140,000 clones in the sample, approximately 72% were seen once. The sequenced sample was PBMCs. These receptors were obtained from a man in his forties in good health and CMV-seronegative.

The chain has TRBV9 and TRBJ2-5; D gene ambiguous. Germline lookup yields CDR1 SGDLS and CDR2 YYNGEE. Between the trimmed V and J ends, which lost 5 bases and 1 base, there was a span of 9 bases. The CDR3 extends over 13 amino acids. CDR3 protein: CASSDRLQETQYF. In nucleotides, the CDR3 is TGTGCCAGCAGTGATCGACTCCAAGAGACCCAGTACTTC.

This clone was seen a handful of times. The CDR3 reads CASSEALSTLNTRRYGYTF. CDR3 nucleotides: TGTGCCAGCAGTGAAGCGCTATCAACACTCAATACTCGGCGGTATGGCTACACCTTC. The chain uses TRBV2 and TRBJ1-2; D call uncertain. The CDR3 runs 19 residues. V gave up 0 bases and J gave up 5 bases, with 25 bases separating them. The germline CDR1 and CDR2 sequences are SNHLY and FYNNEI.

The chain couples TRBV28 to TRBJ1-1; D possibly corresponds to TRBD1 (6 bases). The CDR3 runs 12 residues. Trimming shortened V by 6 bases and J by 6 bases, and 11 bases separated the two germline ends. Per germline, CDR1 MDHEN and CDR2 SYDVKM. CDR3 sequence reads: CASRYRVAEAFF. CDR3 coding DNA: TGTGCCAGCAGATACAGGGTGGCTGAAGCTTTCTTT.